This is a list of T cell receptor beta chains from one sample in a study of blood T cell repertoires in COVID-19. TCRdb's copy holds only in-frame clones and misses some; the assay was immunoSEQ multiplex PCR. The data contain tens of thousands of clones, around nine tenths of them singletons. The sample consisted of peripheral blood. The source of these receptors is an elderly man with acute or convalescent COVID-19. Both conserved end residues are part of each CDR3. A D gene is named only where the DNA matches it firmly. The size of a clone is reported for some rows only, either as once, few or many, or as a class for expanded clones.

DNA: TGTGCCAGCAGCGCTCCTCAGGGGAACGAGCAGTACTTC
CDR3: CASSAPQGNEQYF
size: few
D: -
V: TRBV5-4
J: TRBJ2-7

DNA: TGCGCCAGCAGCTTGGGGGGACAGGGGTCCTACGAGCAGTACTTC
CDR3: CASSLGGQGSYEQYF
size: -
D: TRBD1
V: TRBV5-1
J: TRBJ2-7

DNA: TGTGCCAGCTCACCTGGCGTGACCGGGACAGGGGGCGGCGGCACTGAAGCTTTCTTT
CDR3: CASSPGVTGTGGGGTEAFF
size: -
D: TRBD1
V: TRBV18
J: TRBJ1-1

DNA: TGCAGTGCTAGTCAAGGGCAGGGTACGGGGACCCAGTACTTC
CDR3: CSASQGQGTGTQYF
size: -
D: -
V: TRBV20-1
J: TRBJ2-5

DNA: TGTGCCAGCAGCTCTTCGACTAGCGGGAGCACAGATACGCAGTATTTT
CDR3: CASSSSTSGSTDTQYF
size: -
D: TRBD2
V: TRBV7-3
J: TRBJ2-3

DNA: TGTGCCAGTAGTATCCAGGGGGCGAAGGATCAGCCCCAGCATTTT
CDR3: CASSIQGAKDQPQHF
size: -
D: TRBD1
V: TRBV19
J: TRBJ1-5

DNA: TGTGCCAGTAGTTCCAAAACTAGCGGAGATTCGGTTACGCAGTATTTT
CDR3: CASSSKTSGDSVTQYF
size: -
D: TRBD2
V: TRBV19
J: TRBJ2-3

DNA: TGTGCCAGCAGTGGAGGGTGGGTGAACACTGAAGCTTTCTTT
CDR3: CASSGGWVNTEAFF
size: -
D: -
V: TRBV2
J: TRBJ1-1

DNA: TGTGCCACCACCAAGGGGGGGAGCAATCAGCCCCAGCATTTT
CDR3: CATTKGGSNQPQHF
size: -
D: -
V: TRBV15
J: TRBJ1-5

DNA: TGTGCCAGCAGCCAAGAGACCAGGGTTGGCTACACCTTC
CDR3: CASSQETRVGYTF
size: -
D: -
V: TRBV3-1/TRBV3-2
J: TRBJ1-2

DNA: TGTGCCAGCAGCTTGGGAGTGGCCAAAAACATTCAGTACTTC
CDR3: CASSLGVAKNIQYF
size: -
D: -
V: TRBV6-2/TRBV6-3
J: TRBJ2-4

DNA: TGTGCCAGCTCACTTAATGAGGGACAGGGGAACACTGAAGCTTTCTTT
CDR3: CASSLNEGQGNTEAFF
size: -
D: TRBD1
V: TRBV18
J: TRBJ1-1

DNA: TGTGCCAGCTCACCACAGGGGGGGATTGAGCCCCAGCATTTT
CDR3: CASSPQGGIEPQHF
size: -
D: -
V: TRBV18
J: TRBJ1-5

DNA: TGTGCCAGCTCACTCTCCGGGACAGGGGCCTACGAGCAGTACTTC
CDR3: CASSLSGTGAYEQYF
size: -
D: TRBD1
V: TRBV18
J: TRBJ2-7

DNA: TGTGCCAGCTCACCACCGCTTGGAGGTGCCTACAATGAGCAGTTCTTC
CDR3: CASSPPLGGAYNEQFF
size: -
D: -
V: TRBV18
J: TRBJ2-1

DNA: TGTGCCAGCAGTTACCAGGGCGGAACCTATGGCTACACCTTC
CDR3: CASSYQGGTYGYTF
size: -
D: -
V: TRBV6-5
J: TRBJ1-2

DNA: TGTGCCAGCTCACCGGGTGAGGGTGAAAAACTGTTTTTT
CDR3: CASSPGEGEKLFF
size: -
D: -
V: TRBV18
J: TRBJ1-4

DNA: TGTGCCAGCAGTTCCGGATCCCCGGGGGGCAATCAGCCCCAGCATTTT
CDR3: CASSSGSPGGNQPQHF
size: once
D: -
V: TRBV6-6
J: TRBJ1-5

DNA: TGCGCCAGCAGCTTCGGTTCGACAGGGGACGAGCAGTACTTC
CDR3: CASSFGSTGDEQYF
size: -
D: TRBD1
V: TRBV5-1
J: TRBJ2-7

DNA: TGTGCCAGTACCTCCCTAAAGAATCAGCCCCAGCATTTT
CDR3: CASTSLKNQPQHF
size: -
D: -
V: TRBV19
J: TRBJ1-5

DNA: TGTGCCAGCAGCTCCACCTACGAGCAGTACTTC
CDR3: CASSSTYEQYF
size: once
D: -
V: TRBV7-2
J: TRBJ2-7

DNA: TGTGCCAGCAGCGTCCTAGGACAGGGGGCCTTAGAAGCTTTCTTT
CDR3: CASSVLGQGALEAFF
size: -
D: TRBD1
V: TRBV9
J: TRBJ1-1

DNA: TGTGCCAGCAGTCATTTAGGGACAGGGGACAGGGATGAGCAGTTCTTC
CDR3: CASSHLGTGDRDEQFF
size: -
D: TRBD1
V: TRBV28
J: TRBJ2-1

DNA: TGTGCCAGCACGAAAGGACTAGCGGGGGATACGCAGTATTTT
CDR3: CASTKGLAGDTQYF
size: -
D: TRBD2
V: TRBV28
J: TRBJ2-3

DNA: TGTGCCAGCGGGCCAGTACAGGGGGACGAAGCTTTCTTT
CDR3: CASGPVQGDEAFF
size: -
D: TRBD1
V: TRBV25-1
J: TRBJ1-1

DNA: TGTGCCAGCAGCGCACAGGGGGGCTATGGCTACACCTTC
CDR3: CASSAQGGYGYTF
size: -
D: TRBD1
V: TRBV11-1
J: TRBJ1-2

DNA: TGTGCCAGCAGCCAGGTGGGACAGTCAGGGCAGTACTTC
CDR3: CASSQVGQSGQYF
size: -
D: TRBD1
V: TRBV3-1/TRBV3-2
J: TRBJ2-7

DNA: TGTGCCAGCAGCGGCCTAGCAGATACGCAGTATTTT
CDR3: CASSGLADTQYF
size: -
D: -
V: TRBV7-3
J: TRBJ2-3

DNA: TGTGCCAGCAGCCCCCTAGCGGGAGGCACAGATACGCAGTATTTT
CDR3: CASSPLAGGTDTQYF
size: -
D: TRBD2
V: TRBV7-2
J: TRBJ2-3

DNA: TGTGCCAGCTCACCCCTCAAGAGCTCCTACAATGAGCAGTTCTTC
CDR3: CASSPLKSSYNEQFF
size: -
D: -
V: TRBV18
J: TRBJ2-1

DNA: TGTGCCAGTAGTATTGCCAGGGGATCTTCCGGGGAGCTGTTTTTT
CDR3: CASSIARGSSGELFF
size: few
D: -
V: TRBV19
J: TRBJ2-2

DNA: TGTGCCAGCTCGCTCGGGACAGGGGCGTTAGTACGTGGCTACACCTTC
CDR3: CASSLGTGALVRGYTF
size: once
D: TRBD1
V: TRBV18
J: TRBJ1-2

DNA: TGTGCCAGCAGCTTAGACAGGGGTGACGAGCAGTACTTC
CDR3: CASSLDRGDEQYF
size: -
D: TRBD1
V: TRBV7-8
J: TRBJ2-7

DNA: TGTGCCAGCAGCTTAGTACAGGGCGGGTATGGCTACACCTTC
CDR3: CASSLVQGGYGYTF
size: -
D: -
V: TRBV7-9
J: TRBJ1-2

DNA: TGTGCCAGCAGCTTAGGACGACAGGGCATAAATGAAAAACTGTTTTTT
CDR3: CASSLGRQGINEKLFF
size: once
D: TRBD1
V: TRBV11-2
J: TRBJ1-4

DNA: TGTGCCAACCTCACACCTCCAATGAACACCGGGGAGCTGTTTTTT
CDR3: CANLTPPMNTGELFF
size: -
D: -
V: TRBV6-5
J: TRBJ2-2

DNA: TGTGCCAGCAGTTACAGGGACAGGGGTGAAGCTTTCTTT
CDR3: CASSYRDRGEAFF
size: -
D: TRBD1
V: TRBV6-2/TRBV6-3
J: TRBJ1-1